Each of the 17 T cell receptor beta chains below was sequenced from the same sample in a study of T cell repertoires in cytomegalovirus infection. TCRdb re-called the reads through MiXCR, storing one row per CDR3 protein. This repertoire shows 150,000 to 200,000 distinct CDR3 sequences, over 13% found once; its top ten account for 25% to 30%. Sequencing was carried out using PBMCs. Receptors originate from a human donor in good health (CMV status not recorded). Some clones in this sample may be carry-over from other donors' samples.

The sample holds many counts of this clonotype. The junction shows a germline mismatch at one end, possibly a read error. The J gene is TRBJ2-2, the V gene TRBV11-2; 11 bases align to TRBD2. CDR1 is SGHAT, CDR2 FQNNGV, per germline. The CDR3 has 15 residues. CDR3 region: CASTLAGGATGELFF. CDR3 bases: TGTGCCAGCACCTTAGCGGGGGGGGCCACCGGGGAGCTGTTTTTT.

This rearrangement joins TRBV6-2 or TRBV6-3 to TRBJ2-1, with TRBD2 as a possible D gene (5 bases). Germline V CDR1 and CDR2: MNHEY, SVGEGT. CDR3 length: 14 residues. V was pared by 4 bases and J by 3 bases, with 10 bases between. CDR3 amino acids: CASSSWTLYNEQFF. The CDR3 DNA reads TGTGCCAGCAGTTCTTGGACTCTCTACAATGAGCAGTTCTTC.

In this sample, this clonotype turned up many times. This sequence joins TRBV6-1 and TRBJ1-4; no clear D. Germline CDR1 and CDR2: MNHNS and SASEGT. This CDR3 is 11 amino acids long. Trimming cost V 6 bases and J 6 bases, with 5 bases left between them. The CDR3 protein is CASSTYEKLFF. The CDR3 DNA sequence: TGTGCCAGCAGCACCTATGAAAAACTGTTTTTT.

At least ten counts were recorded for this clonotype. This rearrangement joins TRBV7-2 to TRBJ1-1; no clear D. CDR3 length equals 13 residues. The V gene's germline CDR1 is SGHTA and CDR2 FQGNSA. V lost 1 base and J 11 bases, leaving 14 bases between the germline ends. CDR3 sequence: CASSLEQFVGAFF. In nucleotides, the CDR3 is TGTGCCAGCAGCTTAGAACAGTTTGTTGGCGCTTTCTTT. The variable domain in full, completed from reference TRBV7-2 and TRBJ1-1, reads GAGVSQSPSNKVTEKGKDVELRCDPISGHTALYWYRQSLGQGLEFLIYFQGNSAPDKSGLPSDRFSAERTGGSVSTLTIQRTQQEDSAVYLCASSLEQFVGAFFGQGTRLTVV.

This clonotype was observed a handful of times. The V gene is TRBV7-8, the J gene TRBJ1-6, with D possibly being TRBD1 (5 bases). The CDR3 extends over 15 amino acids. The V gene lost 5 bases and the J gene lost 7 bases, with 15 bases spanning the gap. Germline V gene sequence: CDR1 SGHVS, CDR2 FQNEAQ. CDR3 sequence (DNA): TGTGCCAGCAGCGGACCCGGGACTTCAAATTCACCCCTCCACTTT. Amino acids: CASSGPGTSNSPLHF.

This clonotype was recorded a few times. The chain joins TRBV28 to TRBJ2-7, with D unclear. Trimming pared 6 bases from V and 0 bases from J, leaving 12 bases between. CDR1 is MDHEN, CDR2 SYDVKM, per germline. This CDR3 is 14 amino acids long. In DNA, the CDR3 is TGTGCCAGCAGACCTCCCGGAAGCTCCTACGAGCAGTACTTC. This codes for CASRPPGSSYEQYF.

The chain recombines TRBV6-2 or TRBV6-3 with TRBJ2-6, with 9 bases identical to TRBD1. The CDR3 has 17 residues. The V gene's germline CDR1 is MNHEY and CDR2 SVGEGT. V shed 6 bases, J shed 0 bases, and the junction held 6 bases outside the gene matches. The DNA for the CDR3 is TGTGCCAGCAGCCTTCCGGACAGGGGCTCTGGGGCCAACGTCCTGACTTTC. Translating it yields CASSLPDRGSGANVLTF.

This clonotype has ten or more counts. The V gene is TRBV28, the J gene TRBJ2-7; 8 bases line up with TRBD1. The CDR3 covers 12 residues. Germline CDR1 and CDR2: MDHEN and SYDVKM. The CDR3 here is CCSQGASYEQYF. CDR3 nucleotide sequence: TGTTGCTCCCAGGGGGCGTCGTACGAGCAGTACTTC.

This clonotype appeared a few times. The rearrangement uses TRBV29-1 and TRBJ1-1; TRBD1 is a possible D gene (5 bases). The CDR3 contains 14 residues. Germline CDR1 reads SQVTM; CDR2 reads ANQGSEA. Trimming took off 8 bases at V and 1 base at J, with 17 bases between the two ends. CDR3 nucleotide sequence: TGCAGCCCCGGACGGTGGCAGGGGAACACTGAAGCTTTCTTT. It encodes CSPGRWQGNTEAFF.

As concerns this clonotype: The junction departs from germline at one end; a sequencing error may be responsible. This chain links TRBV4-1 with TRBJ2-3; 8 bases fit TRBD1. The germline CDR1 and CDR2 sequences are MGHRA and YSYEKL. The CDR3 runs 15 residues. DNA of the CDR3: TGCGCCAGCAGCCGGGCAGGGACAGGCACAAATACGCAGTATTTT. It encodes CASSRAGTGTNTQYF.

This clonotype was counted many times. An end of the junction differs from the germline gene, which may be a read error. This rearrangement joins TRBV7-9 to TRBJ2-3, with D perhaps given as TRBD1 or TRBD2 (5 bases each). This CDR3 has 13 residues. Per germline, CDR1 SEHNR and CDR2 FQNEAQ (reference sequence). CDR3 coding DNA: TGTGCCAGCAGCTTAGTCCACCGGGACCCCCGGGACTTT. Protein sequence: CASSLVHRDPRDF.

This rearrangement joins TRBV20-1 to TRBJ1-5; 10 bases match TRBD1. This CDR3 contains 14 residues. V was clipped by 4 bases and J by 6 bases; unmatched bases: 6. Germline-derived CDR1 and CDR2 are DFQATT and SNEGSKA (reference sequence). The CDR3 loop is CSAIDRGLSQPQHF. The CDR3 DNA sequence: TGCAGTGCTATTGACAGGGGGCTAAGTCAGCCCCAGCATTTT.

This clonotype was observed at least ten times. The rearrangement links TRBV7-3 to TRBJ2-1; D is possibly TRBD2 (6 bases). V was pared by 5 bases and J by 4 bases, with 12 bases between. Germline V gives CDR1 SGHTA, CDR2 FQGTGA. This CDR3 has 14 residues. CDR3 loop: CASSPWGEYNEQFF. Here the CDR3 DNA reads TGTGCCAGCAGCCCCTGGGGGGAATACAATGAGCAGTTCTTC.

The chain uses TRBV5-1 and TRBJ1-1; TRBD1 matches 7 bases. J lost 4 bases, V lost 1 base, and 7 bases had no gene match. In germline, CDR1 is SGHRS, CDR2 YFSETQ. The CDR3 length is 15 residues. CDR3 sequence (DNA): TGCGCCAGCAGCTTGAAAGGGGGCGATTTCACTGAAGCTTTCTTT. Translating gives CASSLKGGDFTEAFF.

This clonotype was seen ten or more times. The chain couples TRBV10-3 to TRBJ2-7; D is undetermined. Trimming pared 4 bases from V and 4 bases from J, leaving 11 bases between. The germline gives CDR1 ENHRY, CDR2 SYGVKD. The CDR3 extends over 13 amino acids. Here the CDR3 DNA reads TGTGCCATCAGTGGGACCCCTACTTACGAGCAGTACTTC. Amino acid sequence: CAISGTPTYEQYF.

This clonotype showed up many times. The rearrangement links TRBV4-1 to TRBJ2-1; maybe TRBD1 (6 bases). V gave up 0 bases and J gave up 9 bases, with 9 bases separating them. This CDR3 contains 13 residues. CDR1 MGHRA and CDR2 YSYEKL come from the germline V gene. The CDR3 DNA follows: TGCGCCAGCAGCCAAGATGAAGGGGGTGAGCAGTTCTTC. Protein: CASSQDEGGEQFF.

This clonotype was counted at least ten times. V is TRBV28 and J is TRBJ1-1; possibly TRBD1 for D (5 bases). The length of the CDR3 is 14 residues. Trimming pared 7 bases from V and 1 base from J, leaving 13 bases between. Per germline, CDR1 MDHEN and CDR2 SYDVKM. The DNA for the CDR3 is TGTGCCAGCATCCCGGGACGGGCGAACACTGAAGCTTTCTTT. This gives the protein CASIPGRANTEAFF.